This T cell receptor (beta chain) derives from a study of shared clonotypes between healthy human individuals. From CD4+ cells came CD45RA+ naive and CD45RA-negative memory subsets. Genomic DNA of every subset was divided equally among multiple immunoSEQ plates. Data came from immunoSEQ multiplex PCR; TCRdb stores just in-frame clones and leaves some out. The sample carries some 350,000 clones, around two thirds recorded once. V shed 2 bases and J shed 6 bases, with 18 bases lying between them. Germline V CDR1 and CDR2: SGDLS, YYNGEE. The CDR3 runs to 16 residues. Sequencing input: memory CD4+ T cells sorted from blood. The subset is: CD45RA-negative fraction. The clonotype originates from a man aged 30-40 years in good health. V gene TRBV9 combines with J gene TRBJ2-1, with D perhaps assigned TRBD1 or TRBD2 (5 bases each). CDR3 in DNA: TGTGCCAGCAGCGTCCTGGCCGGGACCCCGACCAATGAGCAGTTCTTC. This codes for CASSVLAGTPTNEQFF.